Listed here are 22 T cell receptor beta chains from one sample, sequenced in a study of monozygotic twins with inflammatory bowel disease. From the 5' RACE reads, TCRdb lists one entry per CDR3 protein and no DNA. The sample data list just over 300,000 distinct CDR3 sequences. Material: blood. The receptors originated from a human donor with ulcerative colitis or Crohn's disease, or a healthy co-twin of an affected twin (not recorded which).

The V and J genes are TRBV4-2 and TRBJ2-1; no DNA is available, so the TRBD2 call from TCRdb remains unchecked. The CDR3 has 16 residues. Germline V gene lookup returns CDR1 LGHNA and CDR2 YNFKEQ. CDR3 loop: CASSQDPASGIGEQFF.

The gene calls are TRBV24-1 and TRBJ2-2; TCRdb picks TRBD1, but there is no DNA to check that call. The CDR3 is 16 residues long. Germline V gene lookup returns CDR1 KGHDR and CDR2 SFDVKD. The chain's CDR3 is CATSDPGTGRPGELFF.

The rearrangement joins TRBV20-1 to TRBJ1-6; TCRdb outputs TRBD1, but without DNA this stays unchecked. The CDR3 has 13 amino acids. From germline, CDR1 is DFQATT and CDR2 SNEGSKA (reference sequence). The CDR3 reads CSAQTGGNSPLHF.

This sequence joins TRBV19 and TRBJ1-5; the D call of TRBD1 rests on TCRdb alone, since no DNA is present to check it. CDR3 length: 13 residues. Germline CDR1 and CDR2: LNHDA and SQIVND (reference sequence). CDR3 sequence: CASSAGYNQPQHF.

The chain's CDR3 is CATSDPIGPDNEQFF. The chain couples TRBV24-1 to TRBJ2-1. Per the germline V gene, CDR1 is KGHDR and CDR2 is SFDVKD. The CDR3 loop spans 15 amino acids.

This chain joins TRBV27 and TRBJ1-4. Germline V gives CDR1 MNHEY, CDR2 SMNVEV (reference sequence). The CDR3 extends over 15 amino acids. CDR3 loop: CASSLSPKVNEKLFF. Combining the CDR3 with reference TRBV27 and TRBJ1-4 gives the whole variable domain EAQVTQNPRYLITVTGKKLTVTCSQNMNHEYMSWYRQDPGLGLRQIYYSMNVEVTDKGDVPEGYKVSRKEKRNFPLILESPSPNQTSLYFCASSLSPKVNEKLFFGSGTQLSVL.

This rearrangement joins TRBV5-6 to TRBJ2-7; there is no DNA to check the TCRdb D call of TRBD1. This CDR3 has 15 amino acids. The germline V gene has CDR1 SGHDT and CDR2 YYEEEE. The CDR3 sequence: CASSRTGGGSYEQYF.

CDR3 sequence: CASSYTIGGAGNEKLFF. V gene TRBV6-5 combines with J gene TRBJ1-4; TCRdb designates TRBD1, a call that cannot be tested without DNA. The germline gives CDR1 MNHEY, CDR2 SVGAGI. The CDR3 totals 17 residues.

This rearrangement joins TRBV5-1 to TRBJ2-2; TCRdb designates TRBD1, a call that cannot be tested without DNA. From germline, CDR1 is SGHRS and CDR2 YFSETQ. This CDR3 has 17 residues. The CDR3 sequence: CASSPRLTAGGGGELFF.

The rearrangement links TRBV6-2 or TRBV6-3 to TRBJ2-5; with no DNA, the TCRdb D assignment of TRBD1 cannot be verified. CDR3 length equals 14 residues. Germline CDR1 is MNHEY and CDR2 is SVGEGT. CDR3: CASRGTGGLETQYF.

The chain carries TRBV12-3 or TRBV12-4 and TRBJ1-4; TCRdb indicates TRBD1, and absent DNA this call remains unverified. This CDR3 has 16 residues. CDR3 sequence: CASSPSGRAANEKLFF.

J is TRBJ1-1 and V is TRBV5-1; there is no DNA to check the TCRdb D call of TRBD1. CDR3 length: 20 amino acids. Germline loops: CDR1 SGHRS, CDR2 YFSETQ. The CDR3 region is CASSRRDRVKGEIGFTEAFF.

This chain joins TRBV3-1 and TRBJ2-7; without DNA, the TCRdb call of TRBD1 cannot be checked. This CDR3 is 14 amino acids long. CDR1 is LGHDT, CDR2 YNNKEL, per germline (reference sequence). CDR3 amino acids: CASSQVSGRITWYF.

This chain joins TRBV7-2 and TRBJ1-2. Germline CDR1 reads SGHTA; CDR2 reads FQGNSA. The CDR3 runs to 13 residues. CDR3 region: CASSPNSVPGYTF.

V usage is TRBV9 and J usage is TRBJ2-7; without DNA, the TCRdb call of TRBD1 cannot be checked. The CDR3 has 16 amino acids. Germline CDR1 reads SGDLS; CDR2 reads YYNGEE. This CDR3 is CASSVAGGTGTYEQYF. The whole variable domain, filled in from reference TRBV9 and TRBJ2-7, reads DSGVTQTPKHLITATGQRVTLRCSPRSGDLSVYWYQQSLDQGLQFLIQYYNGEERAKGNILERFSAQQFPDLHSELNLSSLELGDSALYFCASSVAGGTGTYEQYFGPGTRLTVT.

Here the CDR3 reads CASSYSWTTPYEQYF. The rearrangement joins TRBV6-5 to TRBJ2-7; TCRdb names TRBD2, which stays unverified in the absence of DNA. This CDR3 has 15 residues. Looked up from germline, CDR1 is MNHEY and CDR2 is SVGAGI.

CDR3 in amino acids: CASSPTSVEQYF. The chain couples TRBV5-1 to TRBJ2-7; the D call from TCRdb, TRBD2, cannot be confirmed without DNA. This CDR3 is built from 12 residues. Looked up from germline, CDR1 is SGHRS and CDR2 is YFSETQ.

The J gene is TRBJ2-7, the V gene TRBV7-2; TCRdb names TRBD1, which stays unverified in the absence of DNA. The CDR3 is made up of 15 amino acids. The germline V gene encodes CDR1 SGHTA and CDR2 FQGNSA. The CDR3 protein is CASTLVLRWGIKQYF.

The chain links TRBV7-2 to TRBJ2-3; checking the TCRdb D call of TRBD1 is not possible without DNA. This CDR3 has 16 amino acids. CDR1 is SGHTA, CDR2 FQGNSA, per germline. CDR3 residues: CASSPRQGTRGDTQYF. Full variable domain (remainder filled in from reference TRBV7-2 and TRBJ2-3): GAGVSQSPSNKVTEKGKDVELRCDPISGHTALYWYRQSLGQGLEFLIYFQGNSAPDKSGLPSDRFSAERTGGSVSTLTIQRTQQEDSAVYLCASSPRQGTRGDTQYFGPGTRLTVL.

V usage is TRBV6-2 or TRBV6-3 and J usage is TRBJ1-1; TCRdb picks TRBD1, but there is no DNA to check that call. Germline V CDR1 and CDR2: MNHEY, SVGEGT. The CDR3 is made up of 14 amino acids. CDR3 loop: CASSYGGTGVEAFF.

This rearrangement joins TRBV12-3 or TRBV12-4 to TRBJ1-2. The CDR3 extends over 15 amino acids. CDR3: CASSLSGTRNYGYTF.

The CDR3 loop is CASSLSGGQETQYF. The chain combines TRBV5-1 with TRBJ2-5; there is no DNA to check the TCRdb D call of TRBD2. The length of the CDR3 is 14 residues. The V gene's germline CDR1 is SGHRS and CDR2 YFSETQ.